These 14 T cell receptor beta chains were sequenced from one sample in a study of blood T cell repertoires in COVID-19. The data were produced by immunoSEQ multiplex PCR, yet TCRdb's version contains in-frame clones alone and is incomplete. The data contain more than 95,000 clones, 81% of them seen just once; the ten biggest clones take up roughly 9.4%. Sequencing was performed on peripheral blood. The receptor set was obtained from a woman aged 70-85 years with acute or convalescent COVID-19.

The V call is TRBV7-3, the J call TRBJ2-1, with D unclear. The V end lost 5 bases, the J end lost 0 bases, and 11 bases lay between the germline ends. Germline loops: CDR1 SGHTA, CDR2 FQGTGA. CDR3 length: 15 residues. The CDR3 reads CASSQTISSYNEQFF. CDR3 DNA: TGTGCCAGCAGCCAGACAATTAGCTCCTACAATGAGCAGTTCTTC. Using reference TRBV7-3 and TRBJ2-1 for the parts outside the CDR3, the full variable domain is GAGVSQTPSNKVTEKGKYVELRCDPISGHTALYWYRQSLGQGPEFLIYFQGTGAADDSGLPNDRFFAVRPEGSVSTLKIQRTERGDSAVYLCASSQTISSYNEQFFGPGTRLTVL.

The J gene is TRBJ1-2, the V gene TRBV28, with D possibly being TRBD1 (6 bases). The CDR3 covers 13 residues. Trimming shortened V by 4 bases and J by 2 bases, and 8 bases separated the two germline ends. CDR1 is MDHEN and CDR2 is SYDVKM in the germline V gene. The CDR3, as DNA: TGTGCCAGCAGTTCAGGACAGAACTATGGCTACACCTTC. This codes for CASSSGQNYGYTF.

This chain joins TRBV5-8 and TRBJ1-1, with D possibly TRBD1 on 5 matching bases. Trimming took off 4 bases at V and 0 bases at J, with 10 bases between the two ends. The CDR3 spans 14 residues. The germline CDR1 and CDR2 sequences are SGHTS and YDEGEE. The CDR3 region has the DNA TGTGCCAGCAGCCAAGGACACATGAACACTGAAGCTTTCTTT. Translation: CASSQGHMNTEAFF.

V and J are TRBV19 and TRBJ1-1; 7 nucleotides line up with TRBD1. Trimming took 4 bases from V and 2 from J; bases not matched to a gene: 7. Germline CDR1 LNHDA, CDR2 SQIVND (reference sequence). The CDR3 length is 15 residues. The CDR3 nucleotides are TGTGCCAGTAGTAGACCGACAGGGATAAACACTGAAGCTTTCTTT. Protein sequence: CASSRPTGINTEAFF.

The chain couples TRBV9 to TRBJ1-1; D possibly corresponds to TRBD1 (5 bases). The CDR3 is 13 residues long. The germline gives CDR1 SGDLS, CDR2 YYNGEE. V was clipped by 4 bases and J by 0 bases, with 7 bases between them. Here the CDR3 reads CASSQGMNTEAFF. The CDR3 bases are TGTGCCAGCAGCCAGGGAATGAACACTGAAGCTTTCTTT.

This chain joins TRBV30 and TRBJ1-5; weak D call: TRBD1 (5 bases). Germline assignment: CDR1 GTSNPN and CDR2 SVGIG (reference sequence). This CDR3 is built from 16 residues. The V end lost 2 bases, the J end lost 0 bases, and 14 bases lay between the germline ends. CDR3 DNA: TGTGCCTGGAGTACCCGGACATCTAATAGCAATCAGCCCCAGCATTTT. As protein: CAWSTRTSNSNQPQHF.

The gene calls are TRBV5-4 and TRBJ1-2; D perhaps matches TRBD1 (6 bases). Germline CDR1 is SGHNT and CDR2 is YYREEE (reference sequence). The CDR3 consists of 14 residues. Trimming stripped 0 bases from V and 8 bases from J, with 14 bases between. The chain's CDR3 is CASSLEQGIGGYTF. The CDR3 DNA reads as TGTGCCAGCAGCTTGGAACAGGGTATAGGGGGCTACACCTTC.

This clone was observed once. CDR3 bases: TGCGCCAGCAGCCAAGATTTGAGGAGCTCCTACAATGAGCAGTTCTTC. Amino acid sequence: CASSQDLRSSYNEQFF. The chain recombines TRBV4-3 with TRBJ2-1, with no clear D. Germline loops: CDR1 LGHNA, CDR2 YSLEER. This CDR3 has 16 amino acids. V shed 0 bases and J shed 0 bases, with 9 bases lying between them.

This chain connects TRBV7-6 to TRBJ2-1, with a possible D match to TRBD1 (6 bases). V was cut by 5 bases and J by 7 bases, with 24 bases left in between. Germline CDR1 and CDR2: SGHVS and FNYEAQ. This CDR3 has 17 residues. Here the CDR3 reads CASSPIEAGVLGNEQFF. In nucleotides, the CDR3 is TGTGCCAGCAGCCCTATTGAGGCAGGGGTCTTGGGGAATGAGCAGTTCTTC.

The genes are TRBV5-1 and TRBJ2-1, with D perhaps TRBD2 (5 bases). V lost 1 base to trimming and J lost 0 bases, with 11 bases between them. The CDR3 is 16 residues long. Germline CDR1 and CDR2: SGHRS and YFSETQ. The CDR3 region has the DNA TGCGCCAGCAGCTTGCGGCTAGCCGACTCCTACAATGAGCAGTTCTTC. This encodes CASSLRLADSYNEQFF.

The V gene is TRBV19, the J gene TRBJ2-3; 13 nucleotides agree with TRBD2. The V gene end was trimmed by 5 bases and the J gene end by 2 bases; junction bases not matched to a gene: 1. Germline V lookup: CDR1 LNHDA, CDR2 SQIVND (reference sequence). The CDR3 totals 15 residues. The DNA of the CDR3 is TGTGCCAGTAGTGGACTAGCGGGGGACACAGATACGCAGTATTTT. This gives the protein CASSGLAGDTDTQYF.

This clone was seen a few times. DNA of the CDR3: TGTGCCAGCAGCCAAGAGGGGGCTAGCGCTTTCTTT. Translation gives CASSQEGASAFF. The chain recombines TRBV3-1 (or the pseudogene TRBV3-2) with TRBJ1-1; D may be TRBD1 (6 bases). Germline V gene lookup returns CDR1 LGHDT and CDR2 YNNKEL (reference sequence). This CDR3 region has 12 residues. V was pared by 0 bases and J by 11 bases, with 10 bases between.

CDR3 protein: CASSLVVLGLGQSTDTQYF. The CDR3 DNA is TGTGCCAGCAGCTTAGTAGTGTTGGGGTTGGGACAGAGCACAGATACGCAGTATTTT. The chain couples TRBV7-8 to TRBJ2-3, with 7 bases aligning to TRBD1. Per germline, CDR1 SGHVS and CDR2 FQNEAQ. The CDR3 is made up of 19 amino acids. With 1 base clipped from V and 0 bases from J, the junction kept 13 bases outside the gene matches.

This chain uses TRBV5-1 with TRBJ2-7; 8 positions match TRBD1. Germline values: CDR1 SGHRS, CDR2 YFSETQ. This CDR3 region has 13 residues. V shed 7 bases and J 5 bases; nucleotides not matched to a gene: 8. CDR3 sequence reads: CASLRDRLDEQYF. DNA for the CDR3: TGCGCCAGCTTGCGGGACAGGCTAGACGAGCAGTACTTC. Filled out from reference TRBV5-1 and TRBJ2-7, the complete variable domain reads KAGVTQTPRYLIKTRGQQVTLSCSPISGHRSVSWYQQTPGQGLQFLFEYFSETQRNKGNFPGRFSGRQFSNSRSEMNVSTLELGDSALYLCASLRDRLDEQYFGPGTRLTVT.